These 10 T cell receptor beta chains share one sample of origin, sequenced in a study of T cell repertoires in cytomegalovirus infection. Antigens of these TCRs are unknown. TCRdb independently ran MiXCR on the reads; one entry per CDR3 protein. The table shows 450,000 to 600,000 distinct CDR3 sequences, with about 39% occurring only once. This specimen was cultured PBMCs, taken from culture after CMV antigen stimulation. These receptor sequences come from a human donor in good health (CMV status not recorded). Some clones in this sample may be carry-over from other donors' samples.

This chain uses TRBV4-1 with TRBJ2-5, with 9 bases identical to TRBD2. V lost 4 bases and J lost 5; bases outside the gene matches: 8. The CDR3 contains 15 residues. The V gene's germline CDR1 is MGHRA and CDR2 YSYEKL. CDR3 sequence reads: CASSPIAGEWETQYF. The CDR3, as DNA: TGCGCCAGCAGCCCTATAGCGGGGGAGTGGGAGACCCAGTACTTC.

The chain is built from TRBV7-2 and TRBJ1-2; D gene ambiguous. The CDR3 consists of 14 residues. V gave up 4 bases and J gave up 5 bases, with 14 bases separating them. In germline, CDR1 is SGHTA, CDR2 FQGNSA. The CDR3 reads CASSSYGLQYGYTF. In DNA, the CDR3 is TGTGCCAGCAGCTCCTACGGGCTACAGTATGGCTACACCTTC.

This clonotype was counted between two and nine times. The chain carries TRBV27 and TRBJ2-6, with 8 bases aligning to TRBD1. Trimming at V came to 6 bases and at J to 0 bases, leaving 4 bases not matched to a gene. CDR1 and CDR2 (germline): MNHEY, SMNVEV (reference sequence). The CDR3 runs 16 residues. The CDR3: CASRRQGSSGANVLTF. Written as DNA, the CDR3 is TGTGCCAGCAGGAGACAGGGGAGCTCTGGGGCCAACGTCCTGACTTTC.

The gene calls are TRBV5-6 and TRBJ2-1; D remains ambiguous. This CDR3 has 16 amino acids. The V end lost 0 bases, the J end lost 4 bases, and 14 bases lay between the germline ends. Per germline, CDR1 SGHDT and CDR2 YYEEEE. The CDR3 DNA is TGTGCCAGCAGCTTGGCCGCCGATCCCTATTACAATGAGCAGTTCTTC. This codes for CASSLAADPYYNEQFF.

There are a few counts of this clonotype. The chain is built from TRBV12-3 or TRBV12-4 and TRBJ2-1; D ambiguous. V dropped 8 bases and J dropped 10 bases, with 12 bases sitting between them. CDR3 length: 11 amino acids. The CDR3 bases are TGTGCCAGCTTGGAACGGGTCGAGCAGTTCTTC. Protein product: CASLERVEQFF.

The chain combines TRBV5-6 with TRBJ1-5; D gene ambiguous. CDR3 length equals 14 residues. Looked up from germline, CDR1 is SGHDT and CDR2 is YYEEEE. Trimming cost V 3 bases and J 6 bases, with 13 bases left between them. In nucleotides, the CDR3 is TGTGCCAGCAGCTCGGGTCCATGGGGTCAGCCCCAGCATTTT. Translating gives CASSSGPWGQPQHF.

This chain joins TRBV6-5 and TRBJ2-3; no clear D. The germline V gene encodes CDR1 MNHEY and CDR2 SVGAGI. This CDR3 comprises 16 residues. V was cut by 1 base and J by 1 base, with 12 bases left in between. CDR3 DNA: TGTGCCAGCAGTTACTTTCCTAGACGGGGCACAGATACGCAGTATTTT. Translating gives CASSYFPRRGTDTQYF.

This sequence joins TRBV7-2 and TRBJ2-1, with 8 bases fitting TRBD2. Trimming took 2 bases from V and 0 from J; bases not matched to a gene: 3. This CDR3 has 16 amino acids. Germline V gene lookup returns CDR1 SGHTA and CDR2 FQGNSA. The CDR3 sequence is CASSLPGTSSYNEQFF. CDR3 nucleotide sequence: TGTGCCAGCAGCTTACCCGGGACTAGCTCCTACAATGAGCAGTTCTTC. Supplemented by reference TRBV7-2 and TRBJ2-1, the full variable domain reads GAGVSQSPSNKVTEKGKDVELRCDPISGHTALYWYRQSLGQGLEFLIYFQGNSAPDKSGLPSDRFSAERTGGSVSTLTIQRTQQEDSAVYLCASSLPGTSSYNEQFFGPGTRLTVL.

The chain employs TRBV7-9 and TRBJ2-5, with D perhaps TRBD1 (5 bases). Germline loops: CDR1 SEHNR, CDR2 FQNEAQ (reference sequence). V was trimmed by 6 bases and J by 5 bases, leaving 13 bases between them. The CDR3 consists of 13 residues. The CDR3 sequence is CASRPIRAETQYF. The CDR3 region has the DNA TGTGCCAGCAGACCGATCAGGGCGGAGACCCAGTACTTC.

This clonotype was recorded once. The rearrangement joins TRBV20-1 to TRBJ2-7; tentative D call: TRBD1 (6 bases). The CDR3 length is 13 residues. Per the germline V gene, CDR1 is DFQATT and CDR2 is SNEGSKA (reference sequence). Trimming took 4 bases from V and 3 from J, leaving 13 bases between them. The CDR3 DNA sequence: TGCAGTGCTATGAGCTGGGGGCTCTACGAGCAGTACTTC. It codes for CSAMSWGLYEQYF.